This T cell receptor (beta chain) was captured by sequencing in a study of blood T cell repertoires in COVID-19. Study information: PBMCs, B-cell-depleted T cells, or T cells were the source of the cDNA or gDNA that made up the material.

Clones were read by immunoSEQ multiplex PCR, and TCRdb kept only the in-frame ones, dropping some. The table has roughly 150,000 clones, approximately 90% seen once. V was shortened by 6 bases and J by 0 bases, with 11 bases between the two germline ends. The V gene's germline CDR1 is MNHNY and CDR2 SVGAGI (reference sequence). The CDR3 spans 15 residues. This clone was seen a few times. The sequence was collected from a man aged 45-65 years who had recovered from COVID-19. The chain combines TRBV6-6 with TRBJ2-2; the D gene is possibly TRBD1 (6 bases). Sequencing was done on a sample of peripheral blood. The CDR3 nucleotides read TGTGCCAGCAGGAGACAGGCATCGAACACCGGGGAGCTGTTTTTT. Its translation is CASRRQASNTGELFF.